This T cell receptor beta chain was identified in a study of blood T cell repertoires in COVID-19. Across the study: The United States, Italy and Spain were the sources of the acute and convalescent COVID-19 samples. The analysed material was cDNA or gDNA that came from T cells, B-cell-depleted T cells, or PBMCs.

As originally analysed: Reference gene primers were amplified, and this amplification served to estimate nucleated cell counts. Sequenced by immunoSEQ multiplex PCR; TCRdb stores in-frame clones only, minus some. D and trimming were read from the DNA, whereas the V and J calls and clone size are those reported in that table. The table shows tens of thousands of clones, with about four fifths occurring only once. CDR3 length equals 14 residues. Per the germline V gene, CDR1 is KGHDR and CDR2 is SFDVKD. V lost 5 bases, J lost 1 base, and 8 bases lay in between. The sequenced sample was peripheral blood. This receptor was taken from a man of 80 years or more with active or convalescent COVID-19. V usage is TRBV24-1 and J usage is TRBJ2-1; possible D gene TRBD1, 5 bases. CDR3 in amino acids: CATSGQGSYNEQFF. In nucleotides, the CDR3 is TGTGCCACCAGTGGGCAGGGATCCTACAATGAGCAGTTCTTC.